This T cell receptor beta chain was observed in a study of blood T cell repertoires in COVID-19. Study overall: Italy, Spain and the United States were the sources of the convalescent and acute COVID-19 samples. Sources were T cells, B-cell-depleted T cells, or PBMCs; the material itself was cDNA or gDNA.

The V and J ends lost 3 bases and 0 bases, in that order; junction bases with no gene match: 4. From germline, CDR1 is SGHAT and CDR2 FQNNGV. This CDR3 spans 17 amino acids. Allocation to cohorts depended on clinical history reported by the participants. Sequencing was performed with immunoSEQ multiplex PCR; in TCRdb, only in-frame clones are kept and a portion is missing. The data hold about 310,000 clones, with approximately 91% observed a single time. Specimen: PBMCs or T cells enriched from blood (not recorded which). The chain combines TRBV11-2 with TRBJ2-1; TRBD2 matches at 11 bases. The clonotype comes from a man aged 55 to 70 who had recovered from COVID-19. CDR3 bases: TGTGCCAGCAGCTTCCGGACTAGCGGGTTCTCCTACAATGAGCAGTTCTTC. This translates into CASSFRTSGFSYNEQFF. The entire variable domain, with the rest obtained from reference TRBV11-2 and TRBJ2-1, is as follows: EAGVAQSPRYKIIEKRQSVAFWCNPISGHATLYWYQQILGQGPKLLIQFQNNGVVDDSQLPKDRFSAERLKGVDSTLKIQPAKLEDSAVYLCASSFRTSGFSYNEQFFGPGTRLTVL.